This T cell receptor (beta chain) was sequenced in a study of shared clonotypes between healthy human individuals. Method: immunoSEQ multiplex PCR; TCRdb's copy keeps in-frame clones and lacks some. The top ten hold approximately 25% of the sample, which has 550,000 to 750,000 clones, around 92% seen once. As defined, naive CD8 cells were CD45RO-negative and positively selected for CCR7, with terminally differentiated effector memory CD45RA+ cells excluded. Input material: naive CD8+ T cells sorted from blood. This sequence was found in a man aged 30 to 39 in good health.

CDR3 DNA sequence: TGTGCCATCAGTGATGTCAGGGGATCGTTCGGCTACACCTTC. Translated, it gives CAISDVRGSFGYTF. The chain couples TRBV10-3 to TRBJ1-2; D is perhaps TRBD1 (6 bases). This CDR3 spans 14 amino acids. With 3 bases removed from V and 8 bases from J, the gap between germline ends came to 16 bases. Germline CDR1 is ENHRY and CDR2 is SYGVKD.